The rows below give T cell receptor beta chains drawn from one sample of a study of blood T cell repertoires in COVID-19. The repertoire was sequenced with immunoSEQ multiplex PCR; TCRdb's copy has only in-frame clones and lacks some. The table lists 150,000 to 200,000 clones, approximately 90% of them singletons. Sequenced material: peripheral blood. These receptors originate from a man aged 18-30 years with acute or convalescent COVID-19. CDR3s include the opening cysteine and the closing phenylalanine or tryptophan. D genes are given only for firm matches. Expanded clones are given a class, and other clones once, few, many or no size at all.

TRBJ2-2 | TRBV6-5 | NA | NA | TGTGCCAGCACCAAGATGACAGCGAACACCGGGGAGCTGTTTTTT | CASTKMTANTGELFF
TRBJ1-1 | TRBV11-2 | NA | NA | TGTGCCAGCAGCTTAGCTTGGGGGCAGGATCGTTCGGCTTTCTTT | CASSLAWGQDRSAFF
TRBJ2-1 | TRBV3-1/TRBV3-2 | TRBD2 | NA | TGTGCCAGCAGCCAAGTAAGCGGGGGGTACAATGAGCAGTTCTTC | CASSQVSGGYNEQFF
TRBJ2-5 | TRBV6-5 | TRBD1 | NA | TGTGCCAGCGGACCACAGGGGATAGAGACCCAGTACTTC | CASGPQGIETQYF
TRBJ1-1 | TRBV3-1/TRBV3-2 | TRBD1 | NA | TGTGCCAGCAGCCACGACTCAGGGGGCCGGGAAGCTTTCTTT | CASSHDSGGREAFF
TRBJ1-2 | TRBV2 | NA | once | TGTGCCAGCAGGGCCCTCTATGGCTACACCTTC | CASRALYGYTF
TRBJ1-1 | TRBV18 | NA | NA | TGTGCCAGCTCACCCCTCAGGGAAAACACTGAAGCTTTCTTT | CASSPLRENTEAFF
TRBJ2-1 | TRBV6-2/TRBV6-3 | NA | NA | TGTGCCAGCAGCCCCACAGGGACCCCTTACAATGAGCAGTTCTTC | CASSPTGTPYNEQFF
TRBJ1-5 | TRBV30 | NA | NA | TGTGCCTGGAGTATGCAGGGCCGAAATCAGCCCCAGCATTTT | CAWSMQGRNQPQHF
TRBJ1-2 | TRBV6-6 | NA | NA | TGTGCCAGCAGTTACCAGGCAGGCTCTAACTATGGCTACACCTTC | CASSYQAGSNYGYTF
TRBJ2-2 | TRBV5-1 | NA | NA | TGCGCCAGCAGCTTGGTCGGGGGTCTCGGGGAGCTGTTTTTT | CASSLVGGLGELFF
TRBJ2-1 | TRBV3-1/TRBV3-2 | NA | NA | TGTGCCAGCAGCCTGGTTCGGGGCTCCTACAATGAGCAGTTCTTC | CASSLVRGSYNEQFF
TRBJ2-5 | TRBV24-1 | TRBD2 | NA | TGTGCCACCAGTGACCCCGGGCTGAGCGGGGGAGAGACCCAGTACTTC | CATSDPGLSGGETQYF
TRBJ2-2 | TRBV5-1 | TRBD1 | NA | TGCGCCAGCAGCTCGGGACAGGGGTACACCGGGGAGCTGTTTTTT | CASSSGQGYTGELFF
TRBJ2-7 | TRBV5-1 | NA | NA | TGCGCCAGCAGCTTGGTGGCCGACACCTACGAGCAGTACTTC | CASSLVADTYEQYF
TRBJ1-1 | TRBV9 | NA | once | TGTGCCAGCAGCCCCCGTGGAGGGGTGAACACTGAAGCTTTCTTT | CASSPRGGVNTEAFF
TRBJ2-1 | TRBV9 | TRBD1 | NA | TGTGCCAGCAGCGTAGACGTGGGACAGGGGGTCGAGTTCTTC | CASSVDVGQGVEFF
TRBJ2-5 | TRBV29-1 | TRBD1 | NA | TGCAGCTATCACGGGGACAGAGGAGAGACCCAGTACTTC | CSYHGDRGETQYF
TRBJ2-7 | TRBV3-1/TRBV3-2 | NA | NA | TGTGCCAGCAGCCAATACCGGTGGGCCGAGCAGTACTTC | CASSQYRWAEQYF
TRBJ1-5 | TRBV12-3/TRBV12-4 | TRBD1 | once | TGTGCCAGCAGCCGACAGGGAAATCAGCCCCAGCATTTT | CASSRQGNQPQHF
TRBJ1-1 | TRBV2 | TRBD1 | NA | TGTGCCAGCAGTCCCGACCTCGACAGGGGAGAAGCTTTCTTT | CASSPDLDRGEAFF
TRBJ2-1 | TRBV7-6 | NA | NA | TGTGCCAGCAGCCCTCGGGAACGGGAGAATGGGAATGAGCAGTTCTTC | CASSPRERENGNEQFF
TRBJ2-1 | TRBV5-1 | NA | NA | TGCGCCAGCAGCCTCGGGGTAACCCCGGGCTACAATGAGCAGTTCTTC | CASSLGVTPGYNEQFF
TRBJ1-2 | TRBV6-1 | NA | NA | TGTGCCAGCAGTGAAATGGCCAGGGGTCGAGAGGGCTACACCTTC | CASSEMARGREGYTF
TRBJ1-2 | TRBV19 | NA | NA | TGTGCCAGTACGGGTATGGGGGCAGGGACGTTGGACTATGGCTACACCTTC | CASTGMGAGTLDYGYTF
TRBJ2-1 | TRBV30 | TRBD2 | NA | TGTGCCTGGAGTGCCAGTAGCGGGAGGGCTCTCTTCTCCTACAATGAGCAGTTCTTC | CAWSASSGRALFSYNEQFF
TRBJ2-7 | TRBV5-1 | NA | few | TGCGCCAGCAGCCCCCGGGTTGACTACGAGCAGTACTTC | CASSPRVDYEQYF
TRBJ2-1 | TRBV11-3 | TRBD2 | NA | TGTGCCAGCAGCTCTAGCACTAGCGGGGGGACCCACAGCTCCTACAATGAGCAGTTCTTC | CASSSSTSGGTHSSYNEQFF
TRBJ1-4 | TRBV9 | TRBD1 | NA | TGTGCCAGCAGCGTAGGGACAGGATCGGAAAAACTGTTTTTT | CASSVGTGSEKLFF
TRBJ1-2 | TRBV24-1 | TRBD1 | NA | TGTGCCATAGGGGACAGCTATGGCTACACCTTC | CAIGDSYGYTF
TRBJ2-1 | TRBV25-1 | NA | NA | TGTGCCAGCAGTGAATCTTCGGGACTTTACAATGAGCAGTTCTTC | CASSESSGLYNEQFF
TRBJ1-2 | TRBV6-1 | NA | NA | TGTGCCAGCAGTGAGACGGGCTATGGCTACACCTTC | CASSETGYGYTF
TRBJ1-1 | TRBV20-1 | NA | NA | TGCAGTGCTAGCAGTCGATCTGAAGCTTTCTTT | CSASSRSEAFF
TRBJ1-2 | TRBV6-5 | NA | NA | TGTGCCAGCAACGGCAGGTACTATGGCTACACCTTC | CASNGRYYGYTF
TRBJ1-5 | TRBV6-4 | TRBD1 | NA | TGTGCCAGCCCGGACAGGGATAGCAATCAGCCCCAGCATTTT | CASPDRDSNQPQHF
TRBJ1-3 | TRBV7-9 | NA | NA | TGTGCCAGCAGCTTAGAGGGGGGAAACACCATATATTTT | CASSLEGGNTIYF
TRBJ2-3 | TRBV9 | NA | NA | TGTGCCAGCAGCGTAGACCCTAGAGCAGATACGCAGTATTTT | CASSVDPRADTQYF
TRBJ2-3 | TRBV27 | TRBD1 | NA | TGTGCCAGCAGGGACAGGGCTACAGATACGCAGTATTTT | CASRDRATDTQYF
TRBJ2-1 | TRBV30 | TRBD2 | NA | TGTGCCTGGACTATGACTAGCGGGGCCTACAATGAGCAGTTCTTC | CAWTMTSGAYNEQFF
TRBJ1-1 | TRBV7-2 | NA | NA | TGTGCCAGCAGCTTAGCCTCGACAGTCATGAACACTGAAGCTTTCTTT | CASSLASTVMNTEAFF
TRBJ2-1 | TRBV5-4 | NA | NA | TGTGCCAGCAGCCGCATAGGGGGTGCCTACAATGAGCAGTTCTTC | CASSRIGGAYNEQFF
TRBJ2-1 | TRBV7-2 | TRBD2 | NA | TGTGCCAGCAGCTTCTCCGGTCTAGCGGGAGTTGAGGAGCAGTTCTTC | CASSFSGLAGVEEQFF
TRBJ1-2 | TRBV5-4 | NA | NA | TGTGCCAGCACCTCCGCGCGTGGGACTATGGACGGCTACACCTTC | CASTSARGTMDGYTF
TRBJ2-2 | TRBV5-1 | NA | NA | TGCGCCAGCAGCTTGACCGGGTCCAACACCGGGGAGCTGTTTTTT | CASSLTGSNTGELFF
TRBJ2-5 | TRBV3-1/TRBV3-2 | NA | NA | TGTGCCAGCAGCCAAAGGAGTAGTAAAGAGACCCAGTACTTC | CASSQRSSKETQYF
TRBJ1-5 | TRBV2 | NA | NA | TGTGCCAGCAGTGATACCAGGGTTGGGTTATCGCCCCAGCATTTT | CASSDTRVGLSPQHF
TRBJ2-1 | TRBV19 | NA | NA | TGTGCCAGTAGCGGGGGGCTCCTTTACAATGAGCAGTTCTTC | CASSGGLLYNEQFF
TRBJ2-5 | TRBV24-1 | NA | NA | TGTGCCACCAGTGATCCGTCGGGGGAGGAGACCCAGTACTTC | CATSDPSGEETQYF
TRBJ2-5 | TRBV11-2 | TRBD1 | NA | TGTGCCAGCAGCCGGGACAGGGAAGAGACCCAGTACTTC | CASSRDREETQYF
TRBJ1-1 | TRBV18 | NA | NA | TGTGCCAGCTCACCGGCAGGGCTCAACACTGAAGCTTTCTTT | CASSPAGLNTEAFF
TRBJ1-2 | TRBV29-1 | TRBD1 | NA | TGCAGCGTTGATCCTGGACAGGGGAGGTTAGGTTTCTACACCTTC | CSVDPGQGRLGFYTF
TRBJ2-1 | TRBV12-5 | NA | NA | TGTGCTAGTGGTTTGGCCCCAGGGGTCCATCCGAGCTCCTACAATGAGCAGTTCTTC | CASGLAPGVHPSSYNEQFF
TRBJ2-3 | TRBV19 | NA | NA | TGTGCCAGTAGTATTGGTGGGAGCCAAAGGGGCACAGATACGCAGTATTTT | CASSIGGSQRGTDTQYF
TRBJ1-6 | TRBV19 | NA | NA | TGTGCCACCTCGCCCGACAGCAATAATTCACCCCTCCACTTT | CATSPDSNNSPLHF
TRBJ2-1 | TRBV19 | TRBD2 | NA | TGTGCCAGTAGTTTTCAGACTAGCGGGCGGAAGTTCTTC | CASSFQTSGRKFF
TRBJ1-3 | TRBV7-9 | NA | NA | TGTGCCAGCAGCTTAGAAGCCGGCTCTGGAAACACCATATATTTT | CASSLEAGSGNTIYF
TRBJ2-7 | TRBV3-1/TRBV3-2 | NA | once | TGTGCCAGCAGCCAATCGAACGAGGACTACGAGCAGTACTTC | CASSQSNEDYEQYF